The sequence of this T cell receptor beta chain was determined in a study of OX40 agonist ivuxolimab in advanced cancers. Study-level information: Three patients, one with hepatocellular carcinoma and two with cutaneous melanoma, achieved partial responses. General study points: Certain nonresponders additionally had low normalized T-cell clonal expansion. The antigen specificity of the peripheral T cells (those that were expanded) was not determined.

The length of the CDR3 is 14 residues. Germline V gene data show CDR1 as MDHEN and CDR2 as SYDVKM. V was pared by 2 bases and J by 7 bases, with 12 bases between. With respect to this clone: Its antigen is still unknown.

Clones were read by immunoSEQ multiplex PCR, and TCRdb kept only the in-frame ones, dropping some. The sample has tens of thousands of clones, 80% to 85% seen once. This TCR derives from an adult with an advanced solid tumor such as melanoma, head and neck, liver or kidney cancer. The rearrangement joins TRBV28 to TRBJ1-5; D uncertain. The source material was CD4+ or CD8+ T cells sorted from blood, sampled in a trial of the OX40 agonist ivuxolimab. CDR3 nucleotides: TGTGCCAGCAGTTTACGTCCGGAACCCCAGCCCCAGCATTTT. It encodes CASSLRPEPQPQHF.